The 18 T cell receptor beta chains in this list originate from one sample, sequenced in a study of tumor and adjacent non-tumor tissue in lung cancer (dated by TCRdb to about 2018). The library was built by means of multiplex PCR. The sequencer was an Illumina HiSeq 2500. TCRbeta libraries were constructed through three rounds of nested PCR with primers (Table S4) according to protocols adapted from ARM-PCR. TCRdb took the public reads, trimmed them with fastp at Q25, ran MiXCR for clone calling and kept in-frame beta chains. Here each entry gathers all rows of one CDR3 protein and keeps the most common genes and DNA. The sample table shows 65,000 to 95,000 distinct CDR3 sequences, and around 75% are seen once. The top ten clones comprise about 14% of the sample. RNA was isolated from bulk, unsorted tissue, and RNA quality was assessed with a NanoDrop ND-1000 and an Agilent 2100. Source material: lung tumor tissue. The source of these receptors is a woman in her 50s with non-small cell lung cancer.

This clonotype has a handful of counts. Because the CDR3 is missing its conserved closing phenylalanine or tryptophan, this is likely a read error. This sequence joins TRBV4-2 and TRBJ2-5; weak D call: TRBD2 (7 bases). CDR3 length: 13 amino acids. V dropped 2 bases and J dropped 9 bases, with 13 bases sitting between them. CDR1 is LGHNA, CDR2 YNFKEQ, per germline. This chain's CDR3 is CASSQWEGESQYY. DNA for the CDR3: TGTGCCAGCAGCCAATGGGAGGGGGAGTCCCAGTACTAC.

Turning to this clonotype: This CDR3 fails to terminate in the conserved phenylalanine or tryptophan, so it likely reflects a read error. This chain uses TRBV4-1 with TRBJ1-4; no reliable D call. Germline assignment: CDR1 MGHRA and CDR2 YSYEKL. The CDR3 consists of 14 residues. Deletions cut 4 bases from V and 3 bases from J, with 9 bases between. Here the CDR3 DNA reads TGCGCCAGCAGCCGACAAGGGTCTAATGAAAAACTGTTTTGT. Translation gives CASSRQGSNEKLFC.

By frequency in the sample, this clonotype is medium-sized. V and J are TRBV6-5 and TRBJ2-2, with D tentatively TRBD2 (5 bases). This CDR3 comprises 15 residues. Germline assignment: CDR1 MNHEY and CDR2 SVGAGI. V was clipped by 2 bases and J by 3 bases, with 10 bases between them. The CDR3, as DNA: TGTGCCAGCAGTTACGGAGCGGACCACACCGGGGAGCTGTTTTTT. It yields the protein CASSYGADHTGELFF.

Notes on this clonotype: The junction departs from germline at one end; a sequencing error may be responsible. This chain links TRBV11-2 with TRBJ2-7; no clear D. The CDR3 is 16 amino acids. CDR1 and CDR2 from the germline V gene are SGHAT and FQNNGV. CDR3 sequence: CASSSKEPGPRHEQYF. In DNA, the CDR3 is TGTGCCAGCAGCTCCAAAGAGCCCGGGCCGCGGCACGAGCAATACTTC.

Only a few counts were recorded for this clonotype. A much larger clone differs from this one at a single base, so this may be a read error. The CDR3 end shows no conserved phenylalanine or tryptophan, and so a read error is likely. This chain connects TRBV19 to TRBJ2-7; D gene unclear. Germline loops: CDR1 LNHDA, CDR2 SQIVND (reference sequence). The CDR3 is made up of 13 amino acids. The V end lost 3 bases, the J end lost 3 bases, and 9 bases lay between the germline ends. CDR3 amino acids: CASSIGLDYEQYI. DNA for the CDR3: TGTGCCAGTAGTATCGGCCTAGACTACGAGCAGTACATC.

On this clonotype: Sequence at one end of the junction differs from germline and may be a read error. The rearrangement links TRBV5-1 to TRBJ1-3; 9 nucleotides line up with TRBD1. Germline V gene lookup returns CDR1 SGHRS and CDR2 YFSETQ. This CDR3 is built from 15 residues. The DNA for the CDR3 is TGCGCCAGCAGAAAGGGACAGGGAGGTGGAAACACCATATATTTC. Residues: CASRKGQGGGNTIYF.

A remark on this clonotype: The junction differs from germline at one of its ends, possibly a read error. V is TRBV12-3 or TRBV12-4 and J is TRBJ1-5, with D tentatively TRBD1 (6 bases). The CDR3 is 14 residues long. In DNA form, the CDR3 reads TGTGCCTGCAGTTTGGGGGCAGGTGATCAGCCCCACCATTTT. This sequence encodes CACSLGAGDQPHHF.

Regarding this clonotype: The junction and the germline gene differ at one end; a read error may be behind it. J is TRBJ2-1 and V is TRBV12-3 or TRBV12-4, with 7 bases that match TRBD1. The CDR3 loop spans 14 amino acids. This chain's CDR3 is CASGRTDRSGEQSF. The CDR3 region has the DNA TGTGCCAGCGGCAGGACGGACAGGTCGGGTGAGCAGTCCTTC.

As regards this clonotype: Its ends do not fully match the called genes, so a read error is possible. The chain is built from TRBV20-1 and TRBJ1-6; D might be TRBD1 (5 bases). The CDR3 sequence is 20 residues long. Per germline, CDR1 DFQATT and CDR2 SNEGSKA (reference sequence). CDR3: CNARRIEVVSRAEQGSPLHF. The CDR3 DNA reads TGCAATGCTCGACGGATTGAGGTCGTGTCTCGGGCGGAGCAGGGTTCACCCCTCCACTTT.

The sample holds many counts of this clonotype. The genes are TRBV6-2 or TRBV6-3 and TRBJ2-6; TRBD2 matches at 11 bases. Germline V gene data show CDR1 as MNHEY and CDR2 as SVGEGT. After removal of 4 bases from V and 1 base from J, the junction contained 6 bases not matched to a gene. The CDR3 has 18 amino acids. The CDR3, as DNA: TGTGCCAGCAGTTCTCGACTAGCGGGATGGTCTGGGGCCAACGTCCTGACTTTC. This codes for CASSSRLAGWSGANVLTF.

The chain combines TRBV20-1 with TRBJ2-7; D might be TRBD2 (6 bases). Per germline, CDR1 DFQATT and CDR2 SNEGSKA (reference sequence). The CDR3 spans 11 residues. Written as DNA, the CDR3 is TGCAATGGGGGAGGCACCTACGAGCAGTACTTC. Protein product: CNGGGTYEQYF.

As concerns this clonotype: At one end, the junction sequence differs from germline, possibly due to a read error. The V and J genes are TRBV20-1 and TRBJ2-5, with 10 positions matching TRBD2. This CDR3 contains 16 residues. Germline CDR1 is DFQATT and CDR2 is SNEGSKA (reference sequence). The CDR3 bases are TGCAGTCCTAGAGGAGAGCCGGGACGGACTAGCGGGACCCAGTACTTC. Translated, it gives CSPRGEPGRTSGTQYF.

This clonotype was detected only once. V gene TRBV20-1 combines with J gene TRBJ2-7, with D possibly called TRBD1 or TRBD2 (5 bases each). The germline V gene encodes CDR1 DFQATT and CDR2 SNEGSKA (reference sequence). The CDR3 runs 14 residues. The V end was cut by 3 bases, the J end by 4 bases, with 16 bases between. CDR3 amino acids: CSARRGIGLYEQYF. The CDR3, as DNA: TGCAGTGCTAGGAGGGGAATAGGGCTTTACGAGCAGTACTTC.

This clonotype was picked up a small number of times. This is likely a read error, given that the CDR3 carries no conserved phenylalanine or tryptophan at its end. The V call is TRBV29-1, the J call TRBJ2-1; TRBD2 is a possible D gene (5 bases). The CDR3 consists of 14 residues. In germline, CDR1 is SQVTM, CDR2 ANQGSEA. CDR3 residues: CSVELYGVYNEQFL. In DNA, the CDR3 is TGTAGCGTTGAACTCTACGGGGTCTACAATGAGCAGTTCTTG.

Comment on this clonotype: Here the CDR3 omits its conserved ending phenylalanine or tryptophan, so a read error is the likely source. V gene TRBV7-8 combines with J gene TRBJ1-5; D remains unclear. In germline, CDR1 is SGHVS, CDR2 FQNEAQ. This CDR3 spans 12 amino acids. CDR3 amino acids: CASSLGNQPQHL. CDR3 in DNA: TGTGCCAGCAGCTTAGGGAATCAGCCTCAGCATTTG.

This clonotype has just a few counts. One end of the junction fails to match germline, which may point to a read error. The V gene is TRBV4-2, the J gene TRBJ2-5, with D tentatively TRBD1 or TRBD2 (6 bases each). There are 16 residues in the CDR3. Germline values: CDR1 LGHNA, CDR2 YNFKEQ. The CDR3 here is CASGQAHGGHQETQYF. The CDR3 DNA follows: TGTGCCAGCGGCCAGGCCCACGGGGGCCATCAAGAGACTCAGTACTTC.

The rearrangement links TRBV24-1 to TRBJ2-1; D call uncertain. CDR1 is KGHDR, CDR2 SFDVKD, per germline. CDR3 size: 16 residues. In DNA, the CDR3 is TGTACCATCAGTAAGACCAGCAGCAGATCCTACAATGAGCAGTTCTTC. It yields the protein CTISKTSSRSYNEQFF.

The chain links TRBV6-1 to TRBJ2-1; D might be TRBD1 (6 bases). Germline V CDR1 and CDR2: MNHNS, SASEGT. Trimming left V 7 bases short and J 8 bases short, with 24 bases between. The CDR3 covers 16 residues. The CDR3 protein is CASKSLTGSVVDEQFF. The CDR3 nucleotides read TGTGCCAGCAAGAGTCTAACAGGGTCCGTGGTGGATGAGCAGTTCTTC.